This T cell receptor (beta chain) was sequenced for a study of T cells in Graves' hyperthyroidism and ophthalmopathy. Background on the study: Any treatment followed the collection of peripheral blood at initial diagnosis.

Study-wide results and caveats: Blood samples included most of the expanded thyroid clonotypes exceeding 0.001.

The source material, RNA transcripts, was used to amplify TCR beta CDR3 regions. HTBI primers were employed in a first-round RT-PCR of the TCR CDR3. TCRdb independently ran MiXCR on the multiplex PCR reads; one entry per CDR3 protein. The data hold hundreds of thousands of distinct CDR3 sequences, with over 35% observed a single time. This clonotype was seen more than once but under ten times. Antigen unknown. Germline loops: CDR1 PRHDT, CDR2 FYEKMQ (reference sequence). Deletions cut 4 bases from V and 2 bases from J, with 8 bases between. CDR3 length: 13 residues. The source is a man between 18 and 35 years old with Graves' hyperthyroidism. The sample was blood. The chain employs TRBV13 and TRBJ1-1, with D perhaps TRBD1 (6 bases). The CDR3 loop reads CASSWGTNTEAFF. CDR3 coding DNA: TGTGCCAGCAGCTGGGGGACAAACACTGAAGCTTTCTTT.